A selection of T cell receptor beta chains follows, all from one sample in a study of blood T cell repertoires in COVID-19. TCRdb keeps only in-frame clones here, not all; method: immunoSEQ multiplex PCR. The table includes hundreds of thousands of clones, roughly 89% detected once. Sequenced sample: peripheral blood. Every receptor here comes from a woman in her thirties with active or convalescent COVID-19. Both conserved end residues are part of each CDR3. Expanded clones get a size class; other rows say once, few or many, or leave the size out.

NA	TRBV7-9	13	CASSLAGPDTQYF
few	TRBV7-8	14	CASSEELSYNEQFF
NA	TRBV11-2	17	CASSLVDSTFSGNTIYF
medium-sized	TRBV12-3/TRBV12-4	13	CASRGTGNYGYTF
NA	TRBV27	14	CASRKGLDFYEQYF
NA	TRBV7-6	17	CASSAGLAAASTDTQYF
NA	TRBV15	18	CATSRTRASGGYTDTQYF
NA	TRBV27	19	CASSIRGGAVHSYNSPLHF
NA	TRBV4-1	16	CASSQVTSGGTDTQYF
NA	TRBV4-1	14	CASSHNDRVETQYF
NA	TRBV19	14	CASTSGWGTDTQYF
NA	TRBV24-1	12	CATGDSSVGYTF
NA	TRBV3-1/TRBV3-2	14	CASSRMGSQETQYF
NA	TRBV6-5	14	CASSLQGRNTEAFF
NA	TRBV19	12	CASQDRDYGYTF
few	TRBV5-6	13	CASSLTGIEGYTF
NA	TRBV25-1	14	CATSWGANTGELFF
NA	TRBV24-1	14	CATSDPSGGIKQFF
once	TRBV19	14	CASSIGQGTDTQYF
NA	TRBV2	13	CAGGVQHTGELFF
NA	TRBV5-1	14	CASSLSGDNQPQHF
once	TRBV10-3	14	CAISDSDRDYGYTF
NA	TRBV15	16	CATSRLVGREADTQYF
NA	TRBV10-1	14	CASSESANTGELFF
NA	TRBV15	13	CATSRGFTGELFF
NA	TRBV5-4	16	CASSLLGVDETGELFF
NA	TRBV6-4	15	CASSGTSGSSDTQYF
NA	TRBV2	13	CASGGGQGGGYTF
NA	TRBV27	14	CASSYGTGYNEQFF
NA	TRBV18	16	CASSPPDSRNTGELFF
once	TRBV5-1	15	CASKEGLQTNYGYTF
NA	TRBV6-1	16	CASSEILRVSGNTIYF
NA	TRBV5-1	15	CASSLPGSSTDTQYF
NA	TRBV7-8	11	CASSPLVEQYF
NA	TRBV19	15	CASKGARLRGQPQHF
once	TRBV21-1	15	CASSKAGTGGPEQYF
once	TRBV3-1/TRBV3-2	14	CASSSKWERAEAFF